The source of this TCR beta chain is a study of T cell changes during pregnancy in multiple sclerosis. TCRdb's table, derived via immunoSEQ multiplex PCR, lists solely in-frame clones and lacks some. This sample yields 65,000 to 95,000 clones, of which more than 85% are seen a single time; 2% to 3% belongs to the top ten. The germline gives CDR1 SQVTM, CDR2 ANQGSEA. Trimming shortened V by 8 bases and J by 3 bases, and 11 bases separated the two germline ends. This CDR3 contains 12 residues. The clonotype was recovered from a female donor in good health, enrolled as a control in a pregnancy study. V usage is TRBV29-1 and J usage is TRBJ2-1; D gene ambiguous. This specimen consisted of peripheral blood, obtained after pregnancy. In DNA, the CDR3 is TGCAGCAACCGCGACAACTACAATGAGCAGTTCTTC. Amino acid sequence: CSNRDNYNEQFF.